The text below deals with one T cell receptor (beta chain). Its target is not known. Cells designated naive CD8 were CD45RO-negative and were positively selected for CCR7, with terminally differentiated effector memory CD45RA+ cells excluded. This CDR3 has 16 residues. The V and J ends lost 3 bases and 0 bases respectively, with 12 bases between them. CDR1 and CDR2 from the germline V gene are SEHNR and FQNEAQ (reference sequence). Per the study methods: Junction-only sequences produced by ImmunoSEQ had no quality scores, so filtering differed. This table comes from immunoSEQ multiplex PCR, and its TCRdb copy is limited to in-frame clones, with some not included. Clone size and the V and J calls come from that table; the DNA yielded D and trimming. The sample yields some 580,000 clones, nearly 98% seen once. These data are taken from a study of shared clonotypes between healthy human individuals. Whole-study results and caveats: Generation probabilities of non-shared clonotypes were lower (relative to those shared by all four donors).

The source material was naive CD8+ T cells sorted from blood. The V gene is TRBV7-9, the J gene TRBJ2-1; D might be TRBD2 (6 bases). The receptor comes from a man aged 25-40 years in good health. CDR3 sequence: CASSFKGRSSYNEQFF. CDR3 bases: TGTGCCAGCAGCTTTAAGGGGAGGAGCTCCTACAATGAGCAGTTCTTC.